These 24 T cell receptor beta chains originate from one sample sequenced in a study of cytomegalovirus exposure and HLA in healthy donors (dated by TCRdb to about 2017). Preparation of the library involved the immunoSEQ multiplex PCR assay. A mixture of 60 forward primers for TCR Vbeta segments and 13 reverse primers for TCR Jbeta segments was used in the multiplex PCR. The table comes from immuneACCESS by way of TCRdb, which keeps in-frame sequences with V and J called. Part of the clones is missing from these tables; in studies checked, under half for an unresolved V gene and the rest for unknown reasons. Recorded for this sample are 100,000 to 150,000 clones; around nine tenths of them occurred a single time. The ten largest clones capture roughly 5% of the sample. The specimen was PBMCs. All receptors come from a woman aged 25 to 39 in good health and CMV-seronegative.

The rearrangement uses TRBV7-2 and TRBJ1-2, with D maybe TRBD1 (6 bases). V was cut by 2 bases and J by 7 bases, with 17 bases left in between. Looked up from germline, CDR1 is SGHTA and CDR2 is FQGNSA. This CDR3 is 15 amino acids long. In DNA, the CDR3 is TGTGCCAGCAGCTTACGCAGGCGGGGGGCCTCTGGCTACACCTTC. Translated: CASSLRRRGASGYTF.

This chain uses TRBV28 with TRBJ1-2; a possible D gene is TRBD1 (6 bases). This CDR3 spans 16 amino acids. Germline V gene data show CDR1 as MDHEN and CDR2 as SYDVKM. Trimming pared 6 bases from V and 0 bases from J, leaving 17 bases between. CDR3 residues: CASRTNYREANYGYTF. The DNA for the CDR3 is TGTGCCAGCAGAACGAACTACAGGGAAGCTAACTATGGCTACACCTTC.

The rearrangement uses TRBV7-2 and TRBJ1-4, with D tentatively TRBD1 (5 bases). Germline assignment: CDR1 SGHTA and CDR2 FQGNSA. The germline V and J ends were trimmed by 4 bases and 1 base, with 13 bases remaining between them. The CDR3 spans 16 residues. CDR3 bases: TGTGCCAGCAGCTCGAAATGGGGGGTAACTAATGAAAAACTGTTTTTT. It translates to CASSSKWGVTNEKLFF.

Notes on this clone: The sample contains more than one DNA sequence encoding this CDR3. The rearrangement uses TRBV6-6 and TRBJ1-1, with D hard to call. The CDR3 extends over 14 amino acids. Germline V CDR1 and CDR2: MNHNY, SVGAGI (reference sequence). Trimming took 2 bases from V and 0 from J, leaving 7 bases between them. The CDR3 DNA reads TGTGCCAGCAGTTACGGCGGGATGAACACTGAAGCTTTCTTT. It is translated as CASSYGGMNTEAFF.

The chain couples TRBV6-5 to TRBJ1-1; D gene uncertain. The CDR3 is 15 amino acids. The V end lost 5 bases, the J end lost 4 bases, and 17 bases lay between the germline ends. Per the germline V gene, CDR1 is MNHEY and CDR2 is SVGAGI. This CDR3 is CASSPDPAAGTEAFF. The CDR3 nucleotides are TGTGCCAGCAGTCCCGACCCTGCGGCGGGCACTGAAGCTTTCTTT.

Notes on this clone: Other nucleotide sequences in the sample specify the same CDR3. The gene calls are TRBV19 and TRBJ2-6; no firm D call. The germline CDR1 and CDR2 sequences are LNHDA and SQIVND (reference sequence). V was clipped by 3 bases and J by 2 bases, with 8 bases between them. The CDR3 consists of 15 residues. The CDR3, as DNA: TGTGCCAGTAGTATCTCCGGTACTGGGGCCAACGTCCTGACTTTC. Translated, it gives CASSISGTGANVLTF.

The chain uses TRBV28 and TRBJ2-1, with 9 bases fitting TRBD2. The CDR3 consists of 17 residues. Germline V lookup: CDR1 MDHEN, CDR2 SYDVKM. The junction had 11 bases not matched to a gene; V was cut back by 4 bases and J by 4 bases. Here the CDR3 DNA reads TGTGCCAGCAGTTCTCATTTAGCGGGAGCACGTTACAATGAGCAGTTCTTC. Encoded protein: CASSSHLAGARYNEQFF.

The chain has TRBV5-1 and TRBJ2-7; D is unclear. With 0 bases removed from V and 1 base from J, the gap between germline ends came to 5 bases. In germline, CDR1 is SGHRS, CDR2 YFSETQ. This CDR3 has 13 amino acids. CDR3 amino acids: CASSLEISYEQYF. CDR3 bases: TGCGCCAGCAGCTTGGAAATATCCTACGAGCAGTACTTC.

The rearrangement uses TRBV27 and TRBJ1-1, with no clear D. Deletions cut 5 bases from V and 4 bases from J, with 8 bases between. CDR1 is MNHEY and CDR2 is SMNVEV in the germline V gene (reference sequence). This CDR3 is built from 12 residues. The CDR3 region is CASSPPGTEAFF. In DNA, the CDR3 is TGTGCCAGCAGTCCCCCAGGCACTGAAGCTTTCTTT.

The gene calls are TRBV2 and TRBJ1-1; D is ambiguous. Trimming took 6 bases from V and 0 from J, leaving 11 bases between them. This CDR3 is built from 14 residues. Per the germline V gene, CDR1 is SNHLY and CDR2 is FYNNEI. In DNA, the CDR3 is TGTGCCAGCAGGATTCGAGAGGTGAACACTGAAGCTTTCTTT. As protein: CASRIREVNTEAFF.

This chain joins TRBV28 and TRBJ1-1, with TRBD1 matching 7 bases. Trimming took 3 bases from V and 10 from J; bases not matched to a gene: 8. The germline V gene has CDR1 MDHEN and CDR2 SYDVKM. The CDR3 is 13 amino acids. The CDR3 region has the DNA TGTGCCAGCAGTTTCCAGACCCACAGGGGAGCTTTCTTT. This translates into CASSFQTHRGAFF.

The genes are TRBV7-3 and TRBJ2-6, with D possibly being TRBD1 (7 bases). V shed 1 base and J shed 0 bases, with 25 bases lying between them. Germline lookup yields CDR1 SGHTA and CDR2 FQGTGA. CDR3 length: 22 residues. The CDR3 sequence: CASSLNKRKLQGGSSGANVLTF. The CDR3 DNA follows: TGTGCCAGCAGCTTAAATAAACGGAAGCTTCAGGGGGGAAGCTCTGGGGCCAACGTCCTGACTTTC. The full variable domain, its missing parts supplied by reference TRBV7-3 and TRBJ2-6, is GAGVSQTPSNKVTEKGKYVELRCDPISGHTALYWYRQSLGQGPEFLIYFQGTGAADDSGLPNDRFFAVRPEGSVSTLKIQRTERGDSAVYLCASSLNKRKLQGGSSGANVLTFGAGSRLTVL.

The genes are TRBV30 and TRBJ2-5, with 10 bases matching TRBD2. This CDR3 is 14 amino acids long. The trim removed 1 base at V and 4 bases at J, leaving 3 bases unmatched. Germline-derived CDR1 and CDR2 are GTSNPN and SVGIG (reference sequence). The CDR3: CAWSASGSGETQYF. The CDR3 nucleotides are TGTGCCTGGAGTGCTAGCGGGAGTGGAGAGACCCAGTACTTC.

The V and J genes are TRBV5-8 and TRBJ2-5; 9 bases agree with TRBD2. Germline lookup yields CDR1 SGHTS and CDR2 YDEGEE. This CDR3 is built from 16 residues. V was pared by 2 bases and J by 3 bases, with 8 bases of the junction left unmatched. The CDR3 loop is CASSFGFSGSKETQYF. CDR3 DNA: TGTGCCAGCAGCTTCGGATTTAGCGGGAGCAAAGAGACCCAGTACTTC.

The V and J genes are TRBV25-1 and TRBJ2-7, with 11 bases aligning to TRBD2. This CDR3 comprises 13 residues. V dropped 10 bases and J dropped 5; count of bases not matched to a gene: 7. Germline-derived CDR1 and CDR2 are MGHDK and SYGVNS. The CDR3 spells CATSLAGGNEQYF. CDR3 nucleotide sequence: TGTGCCACCTCCCTAGCGGGAGGTAACGAGCAGTACTTC.

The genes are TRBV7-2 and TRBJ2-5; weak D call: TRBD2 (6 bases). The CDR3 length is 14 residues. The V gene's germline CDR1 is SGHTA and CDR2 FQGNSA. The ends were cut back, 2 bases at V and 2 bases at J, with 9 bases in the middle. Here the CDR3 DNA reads TGTGCCAGCAGCTTAAGGGGACTTCAAGAGACCCAGTACTTC. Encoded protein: CASSLRGLQETQYF.

CDR3 sequence (DNA): TGTGCCAGTATGGGACAGCTAGCCAAAAACATTCAGTACTTC. It translates to CASMGQLAKNIQYF. The rearrangement joins TRBV19 to TRBJ2-4; TRBD1 agrees at 7 bases. CDR1 and CDR2 (germline): LNHDA, SQIVND (reference sequence). Germline trimming cut 7 bases from V and 0 bases from J; bases unmatched to any gene: 3. There are 14 residues in the CDR3.

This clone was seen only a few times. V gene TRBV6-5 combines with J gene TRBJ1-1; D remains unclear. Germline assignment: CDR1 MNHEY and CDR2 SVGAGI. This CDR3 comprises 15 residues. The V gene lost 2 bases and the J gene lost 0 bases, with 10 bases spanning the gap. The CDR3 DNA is TGTGCCAGCAGTTACGCGACTCCCGTGAACACTGAAGCTTTCTTT. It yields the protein CASSYATPVNTEAFF.

CDR3 loop: CASSATDAPQGSNQPQHF. The CDR3 DNA follows: TGTGCCAGCAGTGCTACCGACGCTCCCCAGGGGAGCAATCAGCCCCAGCATTTT. The chain uses TRBV6-4 and TRBJ1-5, with D possibly matching TRBD1 (6 bases). Per the germline V gene, CDR1 is MRHNA and CDR2 is SNTAGT. V was trimmed by 4 bases and J by 1 base, leaving 20 bases between them. The CDR3 totals 18 residues.

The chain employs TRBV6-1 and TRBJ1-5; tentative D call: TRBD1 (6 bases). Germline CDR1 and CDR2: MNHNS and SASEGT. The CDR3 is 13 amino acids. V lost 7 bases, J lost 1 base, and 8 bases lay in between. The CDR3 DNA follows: TGTGCCAGCACAGGACAGAGCAATCAGCCCCAGCATTTT. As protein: CASTGQSNQPQHF.

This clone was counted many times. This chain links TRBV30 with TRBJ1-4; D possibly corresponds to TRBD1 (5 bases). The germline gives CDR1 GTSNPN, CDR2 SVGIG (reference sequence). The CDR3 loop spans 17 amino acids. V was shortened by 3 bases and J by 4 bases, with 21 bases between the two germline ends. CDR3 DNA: TGTGCCTGGAGAAACCTCGGGGACTTTGGTGGTAATGAAAAACTGTTTTTT. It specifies CAWRNLGDFGGNEKLFF.

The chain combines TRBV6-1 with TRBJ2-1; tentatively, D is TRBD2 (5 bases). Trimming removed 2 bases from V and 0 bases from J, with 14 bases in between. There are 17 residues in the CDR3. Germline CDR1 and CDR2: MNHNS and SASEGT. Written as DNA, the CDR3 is TGTGCCAGCAGTGAATGGTGGTCGGGAAGCTCCTACAATGAGCAGTTCTTC. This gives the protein CASSEWWSGSSYNEQFF.

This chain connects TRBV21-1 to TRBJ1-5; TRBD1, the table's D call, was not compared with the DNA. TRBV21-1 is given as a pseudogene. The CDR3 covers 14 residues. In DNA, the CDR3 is TGTGCCAGCAGCAATACAGGGGGCAATCAGCCCCAGCATTTT. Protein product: CASSNTGGNQPQHF.

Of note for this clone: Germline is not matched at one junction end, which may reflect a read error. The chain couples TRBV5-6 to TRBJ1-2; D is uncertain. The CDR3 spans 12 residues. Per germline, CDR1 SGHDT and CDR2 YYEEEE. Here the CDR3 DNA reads TGTGCCAGCAGCTACTCGCTCGATTCGACTCCCTTC. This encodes CASSYSLDSTPF.